This TCR beta chain stems from a study of OX40 agonist ivuxolimab in advanced cancers. Turning to the study itself: Ivuxolimab doses were 0.01, 0.1, 0.3, 1.5, 3 or 10 mg/kg every 2 weeks.

Patients were ruled out by autoimmune disease history or systemic immunosuppression. In germline, CDR1 is ENHRY, CDR2 SYGVKD. This CDR3 region has 15 residues. V shed 2 bases and J shed 0 bases, with 8 bases lying between them. Generated by immunoSEQ multiplex PCR, the TCRdb table keeps only in-frame clones and is missing some. This sample has several thousand clones, with 75% to 80% found just once. This chain links TRBV10-3 with TRBJ1-5; unclear D gene. This clonotype was sampled from an adult with an advanced solid tumor such as melanoma, head and neck, liver or kidney cancer. Here the sequenced sample was CD4+ or CD8+ T cells sorted from blood, taken in a trial of the OX40 agonist ivuxolimab. CDR3 region: CAISEGSHSNQPQHF. The CDR3 DNA reads as TGTGCCATCAGTGAGGGGAGCCATAGCAATCAGCCCCAGCATTTT.